This entry is about one TCR beta chain. Its antigen is undetermined. V lost 0 bases and J lost 0, with 15 bases in between. From germline, CDR1 is SGHVS and CDR2 FNYEAQ. This CDR3 region has 18 residues. These data are taken from a study of shared clonotypes between healthy human individuals. Findings and limits, study-wide: Sequencing depth was predicted to influence how clonotypes are shared among donors.

The protocol was immunoSEQ multiplex PCR, while the TCRdb copy is restricted to in-frame clones and leaves out a portion. The sample lists about a million clones; 60% to 80% were seen once. The specimen was memory CD4+ T cells from PBMCs. Subset indicated: CD45RA-negative fraction. This chain connects TRBV7-6 to TRBJ2-1, with TRBD2 as a possible D gene (6 bases). This TCR was recovered from a man aged 18-30 years in good health. Some clones in this sample may be carry-over from other donors' samples. This CDR3 is CASSLASSSASSYNEQFF. For the CDR3, the DNA is TGTGCCAGCAGCTTAGCCTCTTCTAGCGCCAGCTCCTACAATGAGCAGTTCTTC.